The 26 T cell receptor beta chains below all came from one sample that was sequenced in a study of shared clonotypes between healthy human individuals. The data were produced by immunoSEQ multiplex PCR, yet TCRdb's version contains in-frame clones alone and is incomplete. The data contain around 2,000,000 clones, about 95% of them singletons. In the naive CD8 group, cells lacked CD45RO and were positively selected for CCR7, so terminally differentiated effector memory CD45RA+ cells were left out. Sequencing input: naive CD8+ T cells sorted from blood. Every receptor here comes from a man between 18 and 29 years old in good health.

V usage is TRBV28 and J usage is TRBJ1-1; 8 positions match TRBD1. This CDR3 has 14 residues. Germline V lookup: CDR1 MDHEN, CDR2 SYDVKM. V lost 1 base and J lost 4; bases outside the gene matches: 2. CDR3 sequence reads: CASSLSTGGTEAFF. In DNA, the CDR3 is TGTGCCAGCAGTTTATCAACAGGGGGCACTGAAGCTTTCTTT.

This sequence joins TRBV7-2 and TRBJ2-7, with 13 bases that match TRBD2. Trimming removed 5 bases from V and 4 bases from J; junction bases left unmatched: 11. The CDR3 totals 17 residues. Germline CDR1 reads SGHTA; CDR2 reads FQGNSA. The CDR3 DNA is TGTGCCAGCAGCCCCGGGACTAGCGGGGAGTCCTATTACGAGCAGTACTTC. Residues: CASSPGTSGESYYEQYF.

V gene TRBV19 combines with J gene TRBJ2-5; tentatively, D is TRBD1 (5 bases). The ends were cut back, 7 bases at V and 4 bases at J, with 10 bases in the middle. CDR3 size: 12 residues. Looked up from germline, CDR1 is LNHDA and CDR2 is SQIVND (reference sequence). The chain's CDR3 is CASTHTGETQYF. The DNA for the CDR3 is TGTGCCAGTACCCATACAGGAGAGACCCAGTACTTC.

In the case of this clone: The sample carries other DNA sequences with the same CDR3. The V gene is TRBV5-1, the J gene TRBJ2-5, with D hard to call. CDR1 SGHRS and CDR2 YFSETQ come from the germline V gene. This CDR3 region has 12 residues. V lost 0 bases to trimming and J lost 2 bases, with 2 bases between them. The CDR3 loop is CASSLDQETQYF. CDR3 DNA: TGCGCCAGCAGCTTGGATCAAGAGACCCAGTACTTC.

The chain is built from TRBV2 and TRBJ2-7, with D maybe TRBD1 (6 bases). Germline V gene lookup returns CDR1 SNHLY and CDR2 FYNNEI. The CDR3 extends over 12 amino acids. Trimming took off 6 bases at V and 12 bases at J, with 18 bases between the two ends. Here the CDR3 DNA reads TGTGCCAGCAGCGGACTCCGGGACAAAGGGTACTTC. Its translation: CASSGLRDKGYF.

The rearrangement joins TRBV6-1 to TRBJ2-2; D call uncertain. CDR3 size: 16 residues. The germline CDR1 and CDR2 sequences are MNHNS and SASEGT. V dropped 2 bases and J dropped 0 bases, with 10 bases sitting between them. CDR3 in amino acids: CASSELVGTNTGELFF. The DNA for the CDR3 is TGTGCCAGCAGTGAACTGGTAGGGACGAACACCGGGGAGCTGTTTTTT.

The chain has TRBV7-8 and TRBJ2-1; TRBD2 aligns across 8 bases. CDR3 length: 16 residues. V shed 1 base and J 8 bases; nucleotides not matched to a gene: 10. Germline lookup yields CDR1 SGHVS and CDR2 FQNEAQ. CDR3: CASSLVGTSGLDEQFF. CDR3 nucleotide sequence: TGTGCCAGCAGCTTAGTCGGGACTAGTGGTCTCGATGAGCAGTTCTTC.

The gene calls are TRBV28 and TRBJ2-6; D unresolved. Trimming took 2 bases from V and 0 from J, leaving 5 bases between them. CDR1 and CDR2 (germline): MDHEN, SYDVKM. The CDR3 is made up of 15 amino acids. The CDR3 reads CASSLAVSGANVLTF. The CDR3 DNA is TGTGCCAGCAGTTTAGCCGTCTCTGGGGCCAACGTCCTGACTTTC.

Turning to this clone: Other DNA sequences in this sample translate to the same CDR3. This chain connects TRBV7-9 to TRBJ1-2; 9 bases fit TRBD1. V lost 1 base and J lost 8; bases outside the gene matches: 2. This CDR3 region has 13 residues. Looked up from germline, CDR1 is SEHNR and CDR2 is FQNEAQ (reference sequence). In DNA, the CDR3 is TGTGCCAGCAGCTTAGGACAGGGGGACGGCTACACCTTC. This codes for CASSLGQGDGYTF.

The chain couples TRBV6-1 to TRBJ1-2, with D tentatively TRBD1 (6 bases). Germline CDR1 MNHNS, CDR2 SASEGT. The CDR3 totals 15 residues. Trimming removed 4 bases from V and 1 base from J, with 13 bases in between. The CDR3 sequence is CASSAWDTNNYGYTF. The DNA of the CDR3 is TGTGCCAGCAGTGCCTGGGACACAAATAACTATGGCTACACCTTC.

The chain combines TRBV28 with TRBJ2-1; a weak D match, TRBD2 (6 bases). Germline V gives CDR1 MDHEN, CDR2 SYDVKM. The CDR3 is made up of 15 amino acids. CDR3 protein: CFAGSTFHKGNEQFF. For the CDR3, the DNA is TGTTTTGCGGGAAGCACGTTTCATAAGGGCAATGAGCAGTTCTTC.

The chain has TRBV7-8 and TRBJ2-5; 8 nucleotides match TRBD2. The CDR3 has 14 residues. Germline V gene sequence: CDR1 SGHVS, CDR2 FQNEAQ. J lost 1 base, V lost 5 bases, and 3 bases had no gene match. CDR3 protein: CASSRTSGQETQYF. The CDR3 coding sequence is TGTGCCAGCAGCCGTACTAGCGGCCAAGAGACCCAGTACTTC. Together with reference TRBV7-8 and TRBJ2-5, the CDR3 gives the full variable domain: GAGVSQSPRYKVAKRGQDVALRCDPISGHVSLFWYQQALGQGPEFLTYFQNEAQLDKSGLPSDRFFAERPEGSVSTLKIQRTQQEDSAVYLCASSRTSGQETQYFGPGTRLLVL.

The gene calls are TRBV5-1 and TRBJ2-7, with D perhaps matching TRBD1 (6 bases). V dropped 4 bases and J dropped 3 bases, with 17 bases sitting between them. This CDR3 has 15 residues. Germline CDR1 reads SGHRS; CDR2 reads YFSETQ. For the CDR3, the DNA is TGCGCCAGCAGCCCCCGGACAGCTTCTGGCTACGAGCAGTACTTC. Its protein is CASSPRTASGYEQYF.

The chain couples TRBV11-3 to TRBJ2-2; 8 nucleotides align to TRBD2. The ends lost 5 bases at V and 5 bases at J; junction bases unmatched: 10. There are 16 residues in the CDR3. Germline values: CDR1 SGHNT, CDR2 YENEEA. The CDR3 nucleotides read TGTGCCAGCAGCGCCCCGGGACTAGGTCTAACCGGGGAGCTGTTTTTT. Translating gives CASSAPGLGLTGELFF.

The V and J genes are TRBV4-1 and TRBJ2-5; 9 bases are a match to TRBD2. J was trimmed by 5 bases and V by 1 base; bases with no gene match: 8. This CDR3 has 16 residues. In germline, CDR1 is MGHRA, CDR2 YSYEKL. In nucleotides, the CDR3 is TGCGCCAGCAGCCAAGCCTCGGGACTAGCTTTGGAGACCCAGTACTTC. This translates into CASSQASGLALETQYF.

The genes are TRBV6-1 and TRBJ1-5, with D unresolved. V gave up 1 base and J gave up 0 bases, with 4 bases separating them. This CDR3 region has 14 residues. From germline, CDR1 is MNHNS and CDR2 SASEGT. CDR3 protein: CASSEVTSNQPQHF. CDR3 bases: TGTGCCAGCAGTGAAGTTACTAGCAATCAGCCCCAGCATTTT.

The genes are TRBV19 and TRBJ2-7; D not certain. V lost 0 bases and J 0 bases, leaving 12 bases between the germline ends. The germline V gene has CDR1 LNHDA and CDR2 SQIVND (reference sequence). The CDR3 length is 16 residues. CDR3 residues: CASSIDLGSNSYEQYF. The CDR3, as DNA: TGTGCCAGTAGTATAGATTTGGGGTCCAACTCCTACGAGCAGTACTTC. The whole variable domain, filled in from reference TRBV19 and TRBJ2-7, reads DGGITQSPKYLFRKEGQNVTLSCEQNLNHDAMYWYRQDPGQGLRLIYYSQIVNDFQKGDIAEGYSVSREKKESFPLTVTSAQKNPTAFYLCASSIDLGSNSYEQYFGPGTRLTVT.

The chain carries TRBV29-1 and TRBJ2-7; 12 bases line up with TRBD2. This CDR3 is 15 amino acids long. CDR1 SQVTM and CDR2 ANQGSEA come from the germline V gene. Trimming removed 8 bases from V and 2 bases from J; junction bases left unmatched: 10. The DNA for the CDR3 is TGCAGCTCTTGGACTAGCGGGGACCCTCCCTACGAGCAGTACTTC. It translates to CSSWTSGDPPYEQYF.

A single count supports this clone. The chain combines TRBV10-2 with TRBJ2-4, with TRBD1 identical over 7 bases. The CDR3 runs to 18 residues. CDR1 and CDR2 from the germline V gene are WSHSY and SAAADI. V was pared by 4 bases and J by 0 bases, with 12 bases of the junction left unmatched. CDR3 sequence: CASSGPRSGGKAKNIQYF. The CDR3 DNA is TGCGCCAGCAGTGGGCCCCGTTCAGGGGGTAAAGCCAAAAACATTCAGTACTTC.

This rearrangement joins TRBV5-4 to TRBJ2-7; TRBD2 might be the D (5 bases). The germline V gene has CDR1 SGHNT and CDR2 YYREEE (reference sequence). The CDR3 runs to 13 residues. V was cut by 4 bases and J by 5 bases, with 13 bases left in between. The CDR3 bases are TGTGCCAGCAGCCCCCTCGGGGAAAACGAGCAGTACTTC. Amino acids: CASSPLGENEQYF. Variable domain in full (rest from reference TRBV5-4 and TRBJ2-7): ETGVTQSPTHLIKTRGQQVTLRCSSQSGHNTVSWYQQALGQGPQFIFQYYREEENGRGNFPPRFSGLQFPNYSSELNVNALELDDSALYLCASSPLGENEQYFGPGTRLTVT.

The genes are TRBV6-5 and TRBJ2-7; TRBD2 matches at 16 bases. This CDR3 is 16 amino acids long. Germline V gene lookup returns CDR1 MNHEY and CDR2 SVGAGI. J was trimmed by 3 bases and V by 4 bases; bases with no gene match: 3. DNA for the CDR3: TGTGCCAGCAGTTGGGGACTAGCGGGAGGGCTCTACGAGCAGTACTTC. This codes for CASSWGLAGGLYEQYF.

The rearrangement links TRBV6-6 to TRBJ1-4, with D unresolved. The CDR3 runs to 15 residues. V lost 4 bases and J lost 0, with 9 bases in between. CDR1 MNHNY and CDR2 SVGAGI come from the germline V gene (reference sequence). As DNA, the CDR3 is TGTGCCAGCAGTTTGTGGCGAACAACTAATGAAAAACTGTTTTTT. Translated: CASSLWRTTNEKLFF.

This chain connects TRBV2 to TRBJ2-7; 11 positions agree with TRBD2. The CDR3 has 13 amino acids. The ends lost 8 bases at V and 5 bases at J; junction bases unmatched: 5. In germline, CDR1 is SNHLY, CDR2 FYNNEI. In nucleotides, the CDR3 is TGTGCCAGCGGATTGACTAGCGGGAACGAGCAGTACTTC. It yields the protein CASGLTSGNEQYF.

This clone was seen just once. The DNA for the CDR3 is TGTGCCAGCAGTGAAACGGGATCAGCATACAATGAGCAGTTCTTC. Translated: CASSETGSAYNEQFF. The rearrangement uses TRBV2 and TRBJ2-1; tentative D call: TRBD2 (5 bases). V lost 2 bases to trimming and J lost 4 bases, with 12 bases between them. The CDR3 contains 15 residues. Germline CDR1 SNHLY, CDR2 FYNNEI.

The V gene is TRBV5-4, the J gene TRBJ1-2; 8 bases agree with TRBD1. This CDR3 spans 13 amino acids. V lost 4 bases and J lost 4; bases outside the gene matches: 3. Looked up from germline, CDR1 is SGHNT and CDR2 is YYREEE (reference sequence). CDR3 protein: CASSPQGGYGYTF. CDR3 in DNA: TGTGCCAGCAGCCCACAGGGGGGCTATGGCTACACCTTC.

About this clone itself: At the DNA level, this CDR3 is encoded by other sequences in the same sample as well. V is TRBV6-5 and J is TRBJ1-1; no definite D call. CDR1 is MNHEY, CDR2 SVGAGI, per germline. V gave up 4 bases and J gave up 1 base, with 7 bases separating them. This CDR3 has 13 amino acids. The DNA for the CDR3 is TGTGCCAGCAGTTTGACGGCGAACACTGAAGCTTTCTTT. This codes for CASSLTANTEAFF.